One sample yielded the 3 T cell receptor beta chains listed below, sequenced in a study of identical twins. TCRdb redid the calling of the 5' RACE reads with MiXCR, one entry per CDR3 protein. The repertoire has about 690,000 distinct CDR3 sequences, around 6.1% of them found once; the top ten carry 1.5% to 2%. Source material: naive T cells sorted from blood. These receptors all stem from a man younger than 35 in good health.

The sample holds many counts of this clonotype. V usage is TRBV3-1 and J usage is TRBJ2-1; D possibly corresponds to TRBD2 (5 bases). Trimming removed 0 bases at V and 6 bases at J, with 9 bases between. This CDR3 is 14 amino acids long. In germline, CDR1 is LGHDT, CDR2 YNNKEL (reference sequence). For the CDR3, the DNA is TGTGCCAGCAGCCAAGAAGACTACCTCAATGAGCAGTTCTTC. Translating gives CASSQEDYLNEQFF.

There are a few counts of this clonotype. One end of the junction fails to match germline, which may point to a read error. CDR3 amino acids: CSVEGQGANSGYGYTF. Written as DNA, the CDR3 is TGCAGCGTCGAAGGACAGGGGGCTAACAGTGGCTATGGCTACACCTTC. This rearrangement joins TRBV29-1 to TRBJ1-2; 11 nucleotides match TRBD1. Germline-derived CDR1 and CDR2 are SQVTM and ANQGSEA. The CDR3 runs to 16 residues.

This clonotype has a handful of counts. V is TRBV15 and J is TRBJ2-5; maybe TRBD1 (6 bases). Germline CDR1 is LNHNV and CDR2 is YYDKDF (reference sequence). The CDR3 loop spans 15 amino acids. V was trimmed by 3 bases and J by 2 bases, leaving 13 bases between them. The CDR3 coding sequence is TGTGCCACCAGCAGGAACACAGGGACACAAGAGACCCAGTACTTC. It encodes CATSRNTGTQETQYF. Looking up the rest from reference TRBV15 and TRBJ2-5 gives the full variable domain: DAMVIQNPRYQVTQFGKPVTLSCSQTLNHNVMYWYQQKSSQAPKLLFHYYDKDFNNEADTPDNFQSRRPNTSFCFLDIRSPGLGDTAMYLCATSRNTGTQETQYFGPGTRLLVL.